This TCR beta chain was documented in a study of T cell responses to AZD1222 COVID-19 vaccine. In the study overall: Doses given second, at about 4 or about 12 weeks, were pooled. Findings and limits, study-wide: A rise in Spike-specific TCR breadth and depth followed two AZD1222 doses. The donor group comprised mostly white British people and more females; the analysis possibly underestimated clonal diversity.

The table came from immunoSEQ multiplex PCR; TCRdb's copy has only in-frame clones and leaves some out. The sample yields some 120,000 clones, about nine tenths seen once. Trimming shortened V by 2 bases and J by 1 base, and 3 bases separated the two germline ends. CDR3 length equals 13 residues. Germline V lookup: CDR1 SGHAT, CDR2 FQNNGV. Regarding this clone: Its specificity is unknown.

The source was peripheral blood, collected on day 0 of AZD1222 vaccination. The clonotype was recovered from an adult in good health. V is TRBV11-2 and J is TRBJ1-3, with D unresolved. DNA of the CDR3: TGTGCCAGCAGCTTACCGTCTGGAAACACCATATATTTT. This translates into CASSLPSGNTIYF. The whole variable domain, filled in from reference TRBV11-2 and TRBJ1-3, reads EAGVAQSPRYKIIEKRQSVAFWCNPISGHATLYWYQQILGQGPKLLIQFQNNGVVDDSQLPKDRFSAERLKGVDSTLKIQPAKLEDSAVYLCASSLPSGNTIYFGEGSWLTVV.